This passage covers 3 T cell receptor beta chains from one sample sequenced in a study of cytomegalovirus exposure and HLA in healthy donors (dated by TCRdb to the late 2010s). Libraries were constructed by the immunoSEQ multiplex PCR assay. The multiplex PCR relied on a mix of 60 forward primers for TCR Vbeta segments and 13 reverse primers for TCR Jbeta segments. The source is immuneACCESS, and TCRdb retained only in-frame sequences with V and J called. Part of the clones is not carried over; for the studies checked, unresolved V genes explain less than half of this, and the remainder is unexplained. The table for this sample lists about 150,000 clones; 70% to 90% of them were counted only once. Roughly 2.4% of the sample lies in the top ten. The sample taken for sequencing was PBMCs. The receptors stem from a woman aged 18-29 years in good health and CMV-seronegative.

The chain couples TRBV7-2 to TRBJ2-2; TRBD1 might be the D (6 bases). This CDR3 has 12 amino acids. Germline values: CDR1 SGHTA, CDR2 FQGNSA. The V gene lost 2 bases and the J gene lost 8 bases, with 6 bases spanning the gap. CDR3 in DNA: TGTGCCAGCAGCTTACAGGGGGGGGAGCTGTTTTTT. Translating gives CASSLQGGELFF.

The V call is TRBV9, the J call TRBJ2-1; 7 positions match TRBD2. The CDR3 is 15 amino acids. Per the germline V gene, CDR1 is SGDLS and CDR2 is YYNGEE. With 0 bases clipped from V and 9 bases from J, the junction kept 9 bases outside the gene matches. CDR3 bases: TGTGCCAGCAGCGTAGAAGGACTCCCGGGGGGTGAGCAGTTCTTC. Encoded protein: CASSVEGLPGGEQFF.

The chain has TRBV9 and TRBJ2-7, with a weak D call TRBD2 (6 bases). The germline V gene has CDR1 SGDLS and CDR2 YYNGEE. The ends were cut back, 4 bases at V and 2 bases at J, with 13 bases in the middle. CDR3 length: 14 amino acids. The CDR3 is CASSLTPGAYEQYF. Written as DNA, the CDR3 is TGTGCCAGCAGCTTAACTCCGGGGGCCTACGAGCAGTACTTC.